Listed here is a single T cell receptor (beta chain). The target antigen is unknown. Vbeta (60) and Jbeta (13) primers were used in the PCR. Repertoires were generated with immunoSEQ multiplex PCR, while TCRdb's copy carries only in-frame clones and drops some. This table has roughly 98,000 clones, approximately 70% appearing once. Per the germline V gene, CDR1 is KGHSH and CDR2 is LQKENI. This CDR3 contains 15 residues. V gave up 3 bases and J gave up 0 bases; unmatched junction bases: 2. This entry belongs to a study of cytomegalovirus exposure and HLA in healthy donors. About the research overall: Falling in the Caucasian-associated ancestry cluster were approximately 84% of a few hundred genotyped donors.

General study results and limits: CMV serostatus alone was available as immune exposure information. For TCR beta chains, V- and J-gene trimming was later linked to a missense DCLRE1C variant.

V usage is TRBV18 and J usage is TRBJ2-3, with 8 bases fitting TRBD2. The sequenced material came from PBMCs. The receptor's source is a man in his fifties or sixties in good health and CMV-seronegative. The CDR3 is CASSPRLASTDTQYF. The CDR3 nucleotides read TGTGCCAGCTCACCTCGACTAGCGAGCACAGATACGCAGTATTTT.